Sequencing of this T cell receptor (beta chain) was carried out in a study of neoadjuvant anti-PD-1 for oral cavity cancer. Study context: Nivolumab at 3 mg/kg was mostly given biweekly, three to four doses, pre-surgery. Non-progressing patients received a fourth nivolumab dose near day 43, then surgery on days 50-56.

Method: immunoSEQ multiplex PCR; TCRdb's copy keeps in-frame clones and lacks some. The sample holds fewer than 40,000 clones; around nine tenths are singletons and the top ten take 3.5%. The V and J ends lost 4 bases and 4 bases respectively, with 11 bases between them. Germline V gene data show CDR1 as SGHRS and CDR2 as YFSETQ. CDR3 length: 14 amino acids. V is TRBV5-1 and J is TRBJ1-4; possibly TRBD1 for D (6 bases). The source material was PBMCs, sampled before nivolumab (anti-PD-1) treatment. The sequence came from a person aged 35-79 years with oral cavity squamous cell carcinoma. In nucleotides, the CDR3 is TGCGCCAGCAGCCCCAGGGGCGATAATGAAAAACTGTTTTTT. It codes for CASSPRGDNEKLFF. The variable domain in full, with the rest retrieved from reference TRBV5-1 and TRBJ1-4, is KAGVTQTPRYLIKTRGQQVTLSCSPISGHRSVSWYQQTPGQGLQFLFEYFSETQRNKGNFPGRFSGRQFSNSRSEMNVSTLELGDSALYLCASSPRGDNEKLFFGSGTQLSVL.